The T cell receptor beta chain under discussion was sequenced for a study of shared clonotypes between healthy human individuals. General study findings and limits: It was observed that roughly 5.1% of naive CD4 clonotypes were shared across several donors.

Positively selected for CCR7, the CD45RO-negative cells used as naive CD8 cells excluded terminally differentiated effector memory CD45RA+ cells. Comments on this clone: The antigen is not known.

Generated by immunoSEQ multiplex PCR, the TCRdb table keeps only in-frame clones and is missing some. The table includes 2 million to 2.5 million clones, about 92% detected once. Trimming took 4 bases from V and 2 from J, leaving 15 bases between them. The CDR3 runs to 15 residues. From germline, CDR1 is SNHLY and CDR2 FYNNEI. Sequenced sample: naive CD8+ T cells from PBMCs. The chain carries TRBV2 and TRBJ2-7; D is possibly TRBD1 or TRBD2 (5 bases each). This sequence was found in a man younger than 35 in good health. Some clones in this sample may be carry-over from other donors' samples. The CDR3 nucleotides are TGTGCCAGCAGTGGCCGTCGGGACGCGCCCTACGAGCAGTACTTC. It specifies CASSGRRDAPYEQYF.